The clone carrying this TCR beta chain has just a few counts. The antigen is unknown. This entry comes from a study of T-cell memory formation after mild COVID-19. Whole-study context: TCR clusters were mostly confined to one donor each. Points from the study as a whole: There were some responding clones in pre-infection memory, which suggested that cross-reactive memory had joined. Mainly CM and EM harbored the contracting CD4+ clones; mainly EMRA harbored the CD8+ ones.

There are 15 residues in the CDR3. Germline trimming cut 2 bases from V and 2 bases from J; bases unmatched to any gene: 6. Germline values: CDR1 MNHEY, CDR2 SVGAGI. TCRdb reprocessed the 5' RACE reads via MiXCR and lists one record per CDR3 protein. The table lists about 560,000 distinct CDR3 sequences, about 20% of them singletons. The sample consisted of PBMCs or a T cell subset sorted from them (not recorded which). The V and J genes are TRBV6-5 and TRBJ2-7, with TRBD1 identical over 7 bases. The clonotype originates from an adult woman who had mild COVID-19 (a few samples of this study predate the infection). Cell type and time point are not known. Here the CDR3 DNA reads TGTGCCAGCAGTTACACTGACAGGGAAGCCTACGAGCAGTACTTC. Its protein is CASSYTDREAYEQYF.